Listed below are T cell receptor beta chains from one sample, sequenced in a study of T cell repertoires in cytomegalovirus infection. One entry per CDR3 protein results from TCRdb running MiXCR on the reads. The sample carries about 920,000 distinct CDR3 sequences, less than 40% recorded once. Their recognized antigens are unknown. The sequences come from cultured CD8+ T cells from PBMCs, collected from culture after CMV antigen stimulation. The receptors originated from a human donor in good health (CMV status not recorded). Some clones in this sample may be carry-over from other donors' samples. Each CDR3 is given with its conserved first and last residue. Each record gives: CDR3 protein, CDR3 DNA, J gene, D gene, clone size, V gene. D genes are given only for firm matches. Size tells how often a clone was seen (once, few, many) or the class of an expanded clone, and some rows leave it out.

CASSEGIPPGQGSYEQYF	TGTGCCAGCAGTGAGGGAATACCCCCGGGACAGGGATCCTACGAGCAGTACTTC	TRBJ2-7	TRBD1	NA	TRBV6-1
CASSLRAGRQPQHF	TGTGCCAGCAGTTTGAGGGCAGGACGACAGCCCCAGCATTTT	TRBJ1-5	NA	few	TRBV28
CASSHAAIGTDPGGTQYF	TGTGCCAGCAGTCACGCCGCCATAGGGACAGACCCAGGGGGTACGCAGTATTTT	TRBJ2-3	TRBD1	NA	TRBV6-2/TRBV6-3
CASSYNSDTGELFF	TGTGCCAGCAGTTATAACAGCGACACCGGGGAGCTGTTTTTT	TRBJ2-2	NA	NA	TRBV6-8
CASRESWGNQPQHF	TGTGCCAGCAGGGAGAGCTGGGGCAATCAGCCCCAGCATTTT	TRBJ1-5	NA	few	TRBV2
CASRNLGLAGPGKETQYF	TGCGCCAGCAGAAATCTCGGACTAGCGGGCCCTGGTAAAGAGACCCAGTACTTC	TRBJ2-5	TRBD2	NA	TRBV4-3
CASSWILATDTQYF	TGTGCCAGCAGTTGGATCCTAGCCACAGATACGCAGTATTTT	TRBJ2-3	NA	NA	TRBV28
CASSLLGQGKNYGYTF	TGTGCCAGCAGCTTATTGGGACAGGGGAAAAACTATGGCTACACCTTC	TRBJ1-2	TRBD1	NA	TRBV7-9
CASSQRVGGMNTEAFF	TGTGCCAGCAGCCAACGAGTAGGGGGGATGAACACTGAAGCTTTCTTT	TRBJ1-1	NA	few	TRBV7-9
CASSKGTGGLNEKLFF	TGTGCCAGCAGCAAAGGGACAGGCGGACTTAATGAAAAACTGTTTTTT	TRBJ1-4	TRBD1	many	TRBV7-2
CASREGGARAEAFF	TGTGCCAGCAGGGAAGGGGGGGCGCGGGCTGAAGCTTTCTTT	TRBJ1-1	NA	NA	TRBV14
CASSIYAGFGGFNEQFF	TGTGCCAGCAGCATATATGCCGGGTTCGGGGGTTTTAATGAGCAGTTCTTC	TRBJ2-1	NA	NA	TRBV7-2
CASSAVPEGRPDTQYF	TGTGCCAGCAGCGCCGTTCCGGAGGGCCGACCAGATACGCAGTATTTT	TRBJ2-3	NA	few	TRBV7-6
CVSSSLGGVGTDTQYF	TGTGTCAGCAGCTCCCTTGGGGGGGTGGGCACAGATACGCAGTATTTT	TRBJ2-3	TRBD2	NA	TRBV7-2
CASSFQADRTDTQYF	TGTGCCAGCAGTTTCCAAGCGGACCGCACAGATACGCAGTATTTT	TRBJ2-3	NA	NA	TRBV28
CASSLALKRPGETQYF	TGTGCCAGCAGCTTAGCGCTAAAGAGGCCGGGAGAGACCCAGTACTTC	TRBJ2-5	NA	many	TRBV7-2
CASSQVNRGTVNTEAFF	TGCGCCAGCAGCCAAGTTAACAGGGGGACAGTGAACACTGAAGCTTTCTTT	TRBJ1-1	TRBD1	NA	TRBV4-1
CASGRGGYNEQFF	TGTGCCAGCGGGAGGGGGGGTTACAATGAGCAGTTCTTC	TRBJ2-1	NA	many	TRBV7-6
CASSTWTSNTGELFF	TGTGCCAGCAGCACCTGGACGTCGAACACCGGGGAGCTGTTTTTT	TRBJ2-2	NA	few	TRBV7-6
CASSSGPPGTEAFF	TGTGCCAGCAGCTCCGGACCGCCGGGCACTGAAGCTTTCTTT	TRBJ1-1	NA	few	TRBV7-9
CASSLGWSEQYF	TGTGCCAGCAGCTTGGGGTGGAGCGAGCAGTACTTC	TRBJ2-7	NA	few	TRBV7-2
CASSSGRGGSYNEQFF	TGTGCCAGCAGTTCGGGGCGGGGGGGCTCCTACAATGAGCAGTTCTTC	TRBJ2-1	TRBD2	few	TRBV27
CASSFNDYEQYF	TGTGCCAGCAGTTTTAACGACTACGAGCAGTACTTC	TRBJ2-7	NA	few	TRBV12-3/TRBV12-4
CASSPTAAVLYNEQFF	TGTGCCAGCAGCCCAACTGCAGCGGTATTATACAATGAGCAGTTCTTC	TRBJ2-1	NA	NA	TRBV12-3/TRBV12-4
CANSPGRFTEAFF	TGTGCCAACAGCCCGGGGAGGTTCACTGAAGCTTTCTTT	TRBJ1-1	NA	NA	TRBV7-8
CASKLQGVGTEAFF	TGTGCCAGCAAACTCCAGGGTGTGGGCACTGAAGCTTTCTTT	TRBJ1-1	NA	NA	TRBV6-1
CASSFWTGGAGELFF	TGTGCCAGCAGCTTTTGGACAGGGGGGGCCGGGGAGCTGTTTTTT	TRBJ2-2	TRBD1	NA	TRBV11-2
CASNLRGTGFNEQFF	TGTGCCAGCAACCTGAGGGGGACAGGCTTCAATGAGCAGTTCTTC	TRBJ2-1	TRBD1	NA	TRBV5-5
CASSRTGQGNGYTF	TGTGCCAGCAGTAGGACAGGGCAAGGGAATGGCTACACCTTC	TRBJ1-2	TRBD1	many	TRBV7-6
CATPINTEAFF	TGTGCCACCCCTATAAACACTGAAGCTTTCTTT	TRBJ1-1	NA	NA	TRBV13
CASSLSWTLGQPQHF	TGTGCCAGCAGTTTATCGTGGACATTGGGTCAGCCCCAGCATTTT	TRBJ1-5	NA	NA	TRBV27
CASSPRDGLNYGYTF	TGTGCCAGCAGCCCGAGGGACGGACTTAACTATGGCTACACCTTC	TRBJ1-2	NA	NA	TRBV7-9
CASSFLSIYGYTF	TGTGCCAGCAGTTTTTTATCGATCTATGGCTACACCTTC	TRBJ1-2	NA	few	TRBV12-3/TRBV12-4
CASSIDALAGSSSDTQYF	TGTGCCAGTAGTATAGACGCCTTGGCAGGGAGTTCATCAGATACGCAGTATTTT	TRBJ2-3	NA	few	TRBV19
CASTNSGGPRELFF	TGTGCCAGCACCAATTCCGGGGGTCCCAGGGAGCTGTTTTTT	TRBJ2-2	NA	NA	TRBV7-4